The TCR beta chain described here comes from a study of blood T cells in healthy people across ages. Overall study findings and caveats: No one knew whether donors had CMV, which possibly confounded expanded clonotype changes. While age rose, TCR beta diversity per million T cells dropped in a roughly linear way.

Every donor gave around 10 milliliters of peripheral blood. Germline-derived CDR1 and CDR2 are DFQATT and SNEGSKA (reference sequence). V lost 6 bases and J lost 7, with 22 bases in between. The CDR3 contains 15 residues. Regarding this clonotype: The antigen is not known.

Through a sample-barcoded 5' primer and a J-beta primer mix, a second PCR was run for roughly 7 to 12 cycles. Carrying 12 random nucleotides, a template-switch adaptor labeled each individual cDNA molecule. TCRdb fed the 5' RACE reads into MiXCR, producing one record per CDR3 protein. The sample includes about 2 million distinct CDR3 sequences, roughly 49% of them seen just once. Material: blood. This rearrangement joins TRBV20-1 to TRBJ1-5, with a possible D match to TRBD1 (5 bases). This clonotype originated in a woman between 35 and 50 years old in good health. This chain's CDR3 is CSAPPGTQGGQPQHF. DNA for the CDR3: TGCAGTGCCCCTCCGGGGACCCAGGGAGGACAGCCCCAGCATTTT.